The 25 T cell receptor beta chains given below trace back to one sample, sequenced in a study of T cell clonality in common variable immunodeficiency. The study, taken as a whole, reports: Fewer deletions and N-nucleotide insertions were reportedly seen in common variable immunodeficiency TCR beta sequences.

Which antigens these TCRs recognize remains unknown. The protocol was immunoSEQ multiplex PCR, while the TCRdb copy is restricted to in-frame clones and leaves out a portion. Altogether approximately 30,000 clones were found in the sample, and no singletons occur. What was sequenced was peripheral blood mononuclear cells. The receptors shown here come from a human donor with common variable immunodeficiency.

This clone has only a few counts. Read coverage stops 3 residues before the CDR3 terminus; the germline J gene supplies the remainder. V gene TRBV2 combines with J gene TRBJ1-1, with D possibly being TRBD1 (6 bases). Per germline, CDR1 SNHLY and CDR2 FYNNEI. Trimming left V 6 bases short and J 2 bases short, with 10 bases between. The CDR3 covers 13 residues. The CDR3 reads CASREDRNTEAFF. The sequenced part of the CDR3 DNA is TGTGCCAGCAGGGAGGACAGAAACACTGAA. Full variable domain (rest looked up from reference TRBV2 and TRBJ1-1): EPEVTQTPSHQVTQMGQEVILRCVPISNHLYFYWYRQILGQKVEFLVSFYNNEISEKSEIFDDQFSVERPDGSNFTLKIRSTKLEDSAMYFCASREDRNTEAFFGQGTRLTVV.

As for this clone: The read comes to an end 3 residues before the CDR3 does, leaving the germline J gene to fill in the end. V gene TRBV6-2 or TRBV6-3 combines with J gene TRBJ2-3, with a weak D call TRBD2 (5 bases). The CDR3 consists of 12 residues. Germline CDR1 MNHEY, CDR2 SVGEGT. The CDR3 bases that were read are TGTGCCAGCAGTTCCACCTCGCGGGCG. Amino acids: CASSSTSRA. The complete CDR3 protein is CASSSTSRAQYF.

The chain's CDR3 is CASSLEADYLTGELFF. The DNA read from the CDR3 is TGTGCCAGCAGCTTGGAGGCGGACTACCTTACCGGGGAG. The chain has TRBV7-8 and TRBJ2-2; a weak D match, TRBD2 (6 bases). The observed sequence ends 3 residues before the CDR3 terminus, with the missing tail filled in from the germline J gene. The germline CDR1 and CDR2 sequences are SGHVS and FQNEAQ. The CDR3 sequence is 16 residues long. V was pared by 3 bases and J by 5 bases, with 16 bases between.

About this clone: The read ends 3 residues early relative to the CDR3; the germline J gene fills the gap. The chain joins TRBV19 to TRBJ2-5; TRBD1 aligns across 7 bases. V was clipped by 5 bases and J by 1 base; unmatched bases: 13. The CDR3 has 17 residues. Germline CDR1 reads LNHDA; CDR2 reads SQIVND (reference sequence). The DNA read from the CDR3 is TGTGCCAGTAGTCCCAGGACCCCAGGGACAGCCCAAGAGACC. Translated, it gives CASSPRTPGTAQET. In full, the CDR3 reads CASSPRTPGTAQETQYF. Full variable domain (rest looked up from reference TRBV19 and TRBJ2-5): DGGITQSPKYLFRKEGQNVTLSCEQNLNHDAMYWYRQDPGQGLRLIYYSQIVNDFQKGDIAEGYSVSREKKESFPLTVTSAQKNPTAFYLCASSPRTPGTAQETQYFGPGTRLLVL.

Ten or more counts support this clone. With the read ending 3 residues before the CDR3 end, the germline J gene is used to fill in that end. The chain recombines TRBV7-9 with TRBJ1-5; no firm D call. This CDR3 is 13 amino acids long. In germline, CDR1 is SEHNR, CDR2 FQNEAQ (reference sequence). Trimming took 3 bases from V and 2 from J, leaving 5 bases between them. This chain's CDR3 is CASSFRGNQPQHF. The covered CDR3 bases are TGTGCCAGCAGCTTTAGGGGCAATCAGCCC. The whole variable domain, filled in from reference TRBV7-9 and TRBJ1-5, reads DTGVSQNPRHKITKRGQNVTFRCDPISEHNRLYWYRQTLGQGPEFLTYFQNEAQLEKSRLLSDRFSAERPKGSFSTLEIQRTEQGDSAMYLCASSFRGNQPQHFGDGTRLSIL.

The part of the CDR3 DNA that was read is TGTGCCAGCAGCTTAGAAGCGGCCTCCTACGAG. It specifies CASSLEAASYE. In full, the CDR3 is CASSLEAASYEQYF. The chain combines TRBV7-2 with TRBJ2-7; weak D call: TRBD2 (5 bases). The read ends 3 residues shy of where the CDR3 ends; the end is completed using the germline J gene. V lost 1 base and J 0 bases, leaving 7 bases between the germline ends. The germline CDR1 and CDR2 sequences are SGHTA and FQGNSA. The CDR3 runs 14 residues. The variable domain in full, completed from reference TRBV7-2 and TRBJ2-7, reads GAGVSQSPSNKVTEKGKDVELRCDPISGHTALYWYRQSLGQGLEFLIYFQGNSAPDKSGLPSDRFSAERTGGSVSTLTIQRTQQEDSAVYLCASSLEAASYEQYFGPGTRLTVT.

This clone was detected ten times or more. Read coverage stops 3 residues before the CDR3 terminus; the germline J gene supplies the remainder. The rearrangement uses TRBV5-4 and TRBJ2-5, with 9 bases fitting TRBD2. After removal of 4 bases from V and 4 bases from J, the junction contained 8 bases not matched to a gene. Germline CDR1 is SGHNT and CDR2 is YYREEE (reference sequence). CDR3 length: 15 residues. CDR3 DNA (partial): TGTGCCAGCAGCGTCCCGGGACTAGCAAGAGAGACC. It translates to CASSVPGLARET. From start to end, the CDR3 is CASSVPGLARETQYF.

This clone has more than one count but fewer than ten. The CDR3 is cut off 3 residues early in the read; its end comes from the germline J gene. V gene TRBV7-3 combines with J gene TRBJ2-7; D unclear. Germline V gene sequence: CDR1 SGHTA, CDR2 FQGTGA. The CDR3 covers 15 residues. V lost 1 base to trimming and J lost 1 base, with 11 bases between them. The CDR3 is CASSLRPGGSYEQYF. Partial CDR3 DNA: TGTGCCAGCAGCTTAAGGCCAGGTGGGTCCTACGAG.

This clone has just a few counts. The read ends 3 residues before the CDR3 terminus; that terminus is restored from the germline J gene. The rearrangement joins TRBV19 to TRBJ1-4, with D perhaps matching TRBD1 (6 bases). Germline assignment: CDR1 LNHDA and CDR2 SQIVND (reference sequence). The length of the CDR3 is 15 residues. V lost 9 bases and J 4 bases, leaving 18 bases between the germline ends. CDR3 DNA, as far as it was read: TGTGCCAGCACCACCAGAGGGGGTGGTAATGAAAAA. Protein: CASTTRGGGNEK. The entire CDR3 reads CASTTRGGGNEKLFF.

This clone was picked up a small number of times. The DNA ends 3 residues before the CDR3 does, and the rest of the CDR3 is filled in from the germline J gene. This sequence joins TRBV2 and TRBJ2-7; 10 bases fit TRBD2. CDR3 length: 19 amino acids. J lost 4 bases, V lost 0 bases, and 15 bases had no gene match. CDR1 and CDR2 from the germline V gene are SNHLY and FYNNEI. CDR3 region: CASSEALQGLARRGYEQYF. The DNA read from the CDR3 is TGTGCCAGCAGTGAAGCGCTTCAGGGACTAGCGAGGCGGGGGTACGAG.

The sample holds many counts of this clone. The CDR3: CASSLFGTDNSPLHF. The CDR3 DNA, read in part, is TGTGCCAGCAGCTTATTCGGGACAGATAATTCACCC. This sequence joins TRBV7-9 and TRBJ1-6, with 7 positions matching TRBD1. The read falls 3 residues short of the CDR3 end, and the missing part is taken from the germline J gene. The CDR3 length is 15 residues. The trim removed 2 bases at V and 5 bases at J, leaving 3 bases unmatched. CDR1 SEHNR and CDR2 FQNEAQ come from the germline V gene (reference sequence).

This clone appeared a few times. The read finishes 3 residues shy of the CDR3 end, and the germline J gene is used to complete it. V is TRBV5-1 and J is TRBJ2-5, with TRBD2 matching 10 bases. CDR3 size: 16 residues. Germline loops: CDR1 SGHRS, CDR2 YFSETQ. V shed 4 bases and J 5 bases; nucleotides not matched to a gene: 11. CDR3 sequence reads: CASSKRVAGGRETQYF. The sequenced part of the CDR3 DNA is TGCGCCAGCAGCAAGCGAGTAGCGGGGGGCCGGGAGACC.

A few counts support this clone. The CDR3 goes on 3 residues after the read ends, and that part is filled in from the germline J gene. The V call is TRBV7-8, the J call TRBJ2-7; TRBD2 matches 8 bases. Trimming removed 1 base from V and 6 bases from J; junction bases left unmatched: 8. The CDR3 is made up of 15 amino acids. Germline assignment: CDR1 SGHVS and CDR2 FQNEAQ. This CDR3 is CASSLVPGGRGEQYF. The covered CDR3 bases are TGTGCCAGCAGCTTAGTCCCGGGGGGGCGAGGCGAG.

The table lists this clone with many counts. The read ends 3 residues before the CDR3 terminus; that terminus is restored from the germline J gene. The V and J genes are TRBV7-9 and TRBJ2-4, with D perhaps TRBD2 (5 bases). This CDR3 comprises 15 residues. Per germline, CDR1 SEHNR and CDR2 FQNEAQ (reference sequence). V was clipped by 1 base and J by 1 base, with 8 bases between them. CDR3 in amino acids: CASSLGLSAKNIQYF. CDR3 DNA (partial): TGTGCCAGCAGCTTAGGACTAAGCGCCAAAAACATT.

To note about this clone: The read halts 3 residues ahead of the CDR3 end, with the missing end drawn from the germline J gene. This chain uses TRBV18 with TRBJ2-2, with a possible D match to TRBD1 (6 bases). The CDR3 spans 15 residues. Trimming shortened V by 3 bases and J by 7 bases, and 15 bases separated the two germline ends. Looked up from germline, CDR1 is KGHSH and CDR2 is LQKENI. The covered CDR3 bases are TGTGCCAGCTCACCCCTGACAGGAACAATCGGGGAG. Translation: CASSPLTGTIGE. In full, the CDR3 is CASSPLTGTIGELFF.

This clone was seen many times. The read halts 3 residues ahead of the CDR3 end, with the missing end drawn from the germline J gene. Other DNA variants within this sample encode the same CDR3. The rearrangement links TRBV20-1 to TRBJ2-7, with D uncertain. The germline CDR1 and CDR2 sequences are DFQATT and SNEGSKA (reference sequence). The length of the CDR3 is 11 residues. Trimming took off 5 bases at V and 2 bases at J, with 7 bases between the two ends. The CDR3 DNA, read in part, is TGCAGTGCTGACTTAGCCTACGAG. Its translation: CSADLAYE. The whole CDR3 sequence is CSADLAYEQYF.

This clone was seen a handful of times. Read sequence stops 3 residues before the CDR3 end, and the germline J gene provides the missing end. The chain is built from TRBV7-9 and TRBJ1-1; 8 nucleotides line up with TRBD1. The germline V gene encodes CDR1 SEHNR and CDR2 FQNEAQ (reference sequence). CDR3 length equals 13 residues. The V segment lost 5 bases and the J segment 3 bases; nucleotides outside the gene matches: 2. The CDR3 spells CASSGTGHTEAFF. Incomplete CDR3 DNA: TGTGCCAGCAGCGGGACAGGTCACACTGAA.

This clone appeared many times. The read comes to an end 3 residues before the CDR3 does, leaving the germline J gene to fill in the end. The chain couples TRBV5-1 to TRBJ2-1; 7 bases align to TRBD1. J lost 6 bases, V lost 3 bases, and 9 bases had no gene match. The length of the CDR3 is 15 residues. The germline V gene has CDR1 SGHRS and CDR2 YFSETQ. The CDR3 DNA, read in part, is TGCGCCAGCAGCTGGAACCCGGGACAGCTCAATGAG. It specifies CASSWNPGQLNE. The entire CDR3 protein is CASSWNPGQLNEQFF.

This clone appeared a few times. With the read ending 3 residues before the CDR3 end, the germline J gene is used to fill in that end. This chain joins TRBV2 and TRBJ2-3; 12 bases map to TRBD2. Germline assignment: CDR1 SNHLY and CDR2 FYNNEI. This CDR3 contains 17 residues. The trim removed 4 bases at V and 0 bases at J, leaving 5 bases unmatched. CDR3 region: CASSGLAGATSTDTQYF. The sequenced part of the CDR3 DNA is TGTGCCAGCAGTGGACTAGCGGGGGCGACTAGCACAGATACG.

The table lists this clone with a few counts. CDR3 amino acids: CASSPQGTRSAPLHF. Incomplete CDR3 DNA: TGTGCCAGCAGCCCACAGGGGACACGATCGGCACCC. The V gene is TRBV7-2, the J gene TRBJ1-6; 7 bases are shared with TRBD1. The missing CDR3 end, 3 residues past where the read stops, is filled in from the germline J gene. There are 15 residues in the CDR3. V lost 5 bases to trimming and J lost 11 bases; unmatched junction nucleotides: 12. From germline, CDR1 is SGHTA and CDR2 FQGNSA.

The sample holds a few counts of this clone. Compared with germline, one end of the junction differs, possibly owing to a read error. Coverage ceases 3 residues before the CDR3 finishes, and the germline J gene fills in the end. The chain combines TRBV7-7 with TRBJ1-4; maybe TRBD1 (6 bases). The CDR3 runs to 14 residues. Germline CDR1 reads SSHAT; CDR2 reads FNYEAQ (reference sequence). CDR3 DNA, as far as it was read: TGTGCTAGCAGCTTATTGGGACAAAGTGAAAAA. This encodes CASSLLGQSEK. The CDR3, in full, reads CASSLLGQSEKLFF.

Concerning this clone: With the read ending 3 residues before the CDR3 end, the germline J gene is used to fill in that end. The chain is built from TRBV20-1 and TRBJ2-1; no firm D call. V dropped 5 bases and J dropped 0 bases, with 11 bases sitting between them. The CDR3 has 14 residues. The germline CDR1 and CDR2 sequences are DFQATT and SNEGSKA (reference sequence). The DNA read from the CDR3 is TGCAGTGCTTTCGACTTGAGCTCCTACAATGAG. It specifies CSAFDLSSYNE. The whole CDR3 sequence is CSAFDLSSYNEQFF.

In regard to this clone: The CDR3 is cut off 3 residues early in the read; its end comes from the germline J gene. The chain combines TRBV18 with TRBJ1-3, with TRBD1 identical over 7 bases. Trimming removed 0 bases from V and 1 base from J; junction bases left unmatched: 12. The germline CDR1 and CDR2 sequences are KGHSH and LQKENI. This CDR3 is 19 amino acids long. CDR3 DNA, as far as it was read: TGTGCCAGCTCACCACCTTTACAAAAGGGACAGCCATCTGGAAACACC. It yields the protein CASSPPLQKGQPSGNT. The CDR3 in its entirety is CASSPPLQKGQPSGNTIYF.

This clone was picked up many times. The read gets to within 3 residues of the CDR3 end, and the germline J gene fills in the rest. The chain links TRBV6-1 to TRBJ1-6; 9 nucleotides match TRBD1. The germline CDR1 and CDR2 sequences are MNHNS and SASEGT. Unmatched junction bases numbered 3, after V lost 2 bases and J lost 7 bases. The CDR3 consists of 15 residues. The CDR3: CASSEQTGGNSPLHF. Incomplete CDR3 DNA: TGTGCCAGCAGTGAACAGACAGGGGGAAATTCACCC.

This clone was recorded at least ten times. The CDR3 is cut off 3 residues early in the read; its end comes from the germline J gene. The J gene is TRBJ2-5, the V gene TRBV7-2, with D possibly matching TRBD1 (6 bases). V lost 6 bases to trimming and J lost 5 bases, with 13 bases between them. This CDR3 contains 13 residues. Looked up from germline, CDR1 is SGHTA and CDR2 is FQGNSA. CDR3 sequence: CASSYGQSETQYF. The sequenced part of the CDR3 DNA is TGTGCCAGCAGTTACGGACAGTCGGAGACC.